A single sample is the source of the 2 T cell receptor beta chains below, sequenced in a study of regulatory T cells in long-lasting Graves disease. Time point here: persistent/refractory GD, antithyroid drugs over 5 years with positive TRAb. PBMC-derived RNA was used for the TCR library. Through Arm-PCR of CDR3 regions and iRepertoire HTBI primers, TCR beta libraries were built. TCRdb re-derived calls from the multiplex PCR reads in MiXCR, one entry per CDR3 protein. This sample carries roughly 400,000 distinct CDR3 sequences, about 21% of them seen once, and the ten largest clones take roughly an eighth. Source: peripheral blood mononuclear cells (PBMCs), taken when the disease was refractory, from a patient treated with antithyroid drugs. These receptors came from a female donor with Graves disease.

This clonotype was counted at least ten times. The J gene is TRBJ2-7, the V gene TRBV12-3 or TRBV12-4, with TRBD1 matching over 12 bases. CDR3 length: 15 residues. After removal of 3 bases from V and 3 bases from J, the junction contained 3 bases not matched to a gene. The CDR3 sequence: CASSLGQGAHYEQYF. The CDR3, as DNA: TGTGCCAGCAGTTTGGGACAGGGGGCTCACTACGAGCAGTACTTC.

The rearrangement links TRBV7-6 to TRBJ2-2, with 9 bases matching TRBD2. The CDR3 contains 18 residues. The germline V gene encodes CDR1 SGHVS and CDR2 FNYEAQ. The V gene end was trimmed by 7 bases and the J gene end by 0 bases; junction bases not matched to a gene: 12. The CDR3 bases are TGTGCCAGCACCCAAAGGCCACTAGCGGGCGCGAACACCGGGGAGCTGTTTTTT. Protein product: CASTQRPLAGANTGELFF.